One T cell receptor (beta chain) is described in this entry. This record belongs to a study of OX40 agonist ivuxolimab in advanced cancers. Assay used: immunoSEQ multiplex PCR; TCRdb lists only in-frame clones, some missing. The data hold approximately 40,000 clones, with more than 70% observed a single time. V lost 6 bases and J lost 0; bases outside the gene matches: 7. Germline V gene sequence: CDR1 LNHDA, CDR2 SQIVND (reference sequence). The CDR3 loop spans 16 amino acids. This TCR was recovered from an adult with an advanced solid tumor such as melanoma, head and neck, liver or kidney cancer. V and J are TRBV19 and TRBJ1-3; 8 bases align to TRBD1. The specimen comprised CD4+ or CD8+ T cells sorted from blood, sampled in a trial of the OX40 agonist ivuxolimab. The chain's CDR3 is CASRRQGSFSGNTIYF. The CDR3 coding sequence is TGTGCCAGTAGGCGACAGGGGTCTTTCTCTGGAAACACCATATATTTT.